The clone carrying this T cell receptor (beta chain) was seen only a few times. A read error is possible here, since a much larger clone lies one base away. Alongside a J-beta primer mix, a sample-barcoded 5' primer served in a second PCR lasting roughly 6 to 12 cycles. Using its own MiXCR run on the 5' RACE reads, TCRdb lists one record per CDR3 protein. This sample carries 800,000 to 950,000 distinct CDR3 sequences, roughly 34% of them seen once, and the ten largest clones take 10% to 15%. The data derive from a study of blood T cells in healthy people across ages. The clonotype comes from a man aged 18 to 30 in good health. Input material: blood.

CDR3 region: CSAPDALGAGYTF. The CDR3 DNA reads TGCAGTGCTCCTGATGCTTTGGGTGCGGGCTACACCTTC. J is TRBJ1-2 and V is TRBV20-1; D is unclear. Trimming took off 5 bases at V and 8 bases at J, with 18 bases between the two ends. This CDR3 has 13 residues. Germline V gives CDR1 DFQATT, CDR2 SNEGSKA (reference sequence).